This T cell receptor (beta chain) is from a study of OX40 agonist ivuxolimab in advanced cancers. Overall study context: It was permissible to have had prior anti-PD-1, anti-PD-L1 or anti-CTLA-4 therapy, and more than 30% had some. Study-wide results and limits: The work left the antigen specificity of expanded peripheral T cells undetermined. The study found that CD8+ T cells averaged more expanded clones than CD4+.

Sequencing used immunoSEQ multiplex PCR; TCRdb keeps in-frame clones, though not all of them. The data contain about 38,000 clones, around 81% of them seen just once; the ten biggest clones take up 39%. A note on this clone: Its antigen is as yet unknown.

The CDR3 runs to 15 residues. The V end was cut by 4 bases, the J end by 2 bases, with 15 bases between. Germline assignment: CDR1 SGDLS and CDR2 YYNGEE. This clonotype was obtained from an adult with an advanced solid tumor such as melanoma, head and neck, liver or kidney cancer. The starting material was CD4+ or CD8+ T cells sorted from blood, obtained in a trial of the OX40 agonist ivuxolimab. The chain carries TRBV9 and TRBJ2-5; weak D call: TRBD2 (7 bases). CDR3 sequence: CASSPLGGRQETQYF. CDR3 nucleotides: TGTGCCAGCAGCCCCCTCGGGGGGCGGCAAGAGACCCAGTACTTC.